This T cell receptor beta chain comes out of a study of blood T cell repertoires in COVID-19. About the research overall: The samples span acute and convalescent COVID-19 from the United States, Italy and Spain.

Deletions cut 5 bases from V and 3 bases from J, with 13 bases between. Looked up from germline, CDR1 is SGHVS and CDR2 is FNYEAQ. CDR3 size: 15 residues. Some clones are missing from TCRdb's copy, which holds only in-frame ones; the method was immunoSEQ multiplex PCR. The sample includes 150,000 to 200,000 clones, roughly four fifths of them seen just once. The receptor's source is a man in his sixties with active or convalescent COVID-19. Input material: peripheral blood. The chain has TRBV7-6 and TRBJ1-4; the D is unclear. CDR3 region: CASSPPGIANEKLFF. The CDR3 nucleotides read TGTGCCAGCAGCCCTCCGGGAATAGCTAATGAAAAACTGTTTTTT.